This TCR beta chain was sequenced for a study of T cell responses to AZD1222 COVID-19 vaccine. General study findings and limits: Possibly, clonal diversity was underestimated; donors were largely white British and included more females. The study identified only five or six AZD1222 recipients as seropositive at baseline.

The germline CDR1 and CDR2 sequences are LGHNA and YNFKEQ. The CDR3 has 14 amino acids. The V gene lost 1 base and the J gene lost 1 base, with 6 bases spanning the gap. Concerning this clone itself: As yet, its antigen is unknown.

The protocol was immunoSEQ multiplex PCR, while the TCRdb copy is restricted to in-frame clones and leaves out a portion. The data hold about 120,000 clones, with around nine tenths observed a single time. The chain uses TRBV4-2 and TRBJ2-3; D remains ambiguous. This receptor was obtained from an adult in good health. Sequencing was performed on peripheral blood, taken on day 0 of AZD1222 vaccination. CDR3 coding DNA: TGTGCCAGCAGCCAAGGGTCCCGCACAGATACGCAGTATTTT. Protein sequence: CASSQGSRTDTQYF.